Listed below are T cell receptor beta chains from one sample, sequenced in a study of CD8 T cells in Susac syndrome. TCRdb passed the immunoSEQ multiplex PCR reads through MiXCR, listing each CDR3 protein once. The table records some 120,000 distinct CDR3 sequences, 90% to 95% of them present only once. The sequenced sample consisted of CD4+ T cells from PBMCs. These receptors all stem from a human donor in good health. CDR3s include the opening cysteine and the closing phenylalanine or tryptophan. The D gene is left open where the match is weak. Clone size is shown for a subset of rows, as once, few, many or a class of expanded clone.

V	size	J	D	CDR3	DNA
TRBV5-4	-	TRBJ2-2	TRBD2	CASSYRTRNTGELFF	TGTGCCAGCAGCTACCGGACTAGGAACACCGGGGAGCTGTTTTTT
TRBV29-1	-	TRBJ1-1	-	CSGRSGAEAFF	TGCAGCGGCCGAAGTGGGGCTGAAGCTTTCTTT
TRBV7-9	-	TRBJ1-5	-	CASSLQDNQPQHF	TGTGCCAGCAGCTTACAGGACAATCAGCCCCAGCATTTT
TRBV6-1	-	TRBJ1-2	-	CASSERPNYGYTF	TGTGCCAGCAGTGAAAGGCCTAACTATGGCTACACCTTC
TRBV19	-	TRBJ2-1	TRBD2	CATSYSGLPGRYNEQFF	TGTGCCACCTCGTATAGCGGGCTCCCTGGACGATACAATGAGCAGTTCTTC
TRBV7-8	-	TRBJ2-7	-	CASSLVARRDYEQYF	TGTGCCAGCAGCTTAGTAGCGAGGAGGGACTACGAGCAGTACTTC
TRBV5-4	-	TRBJ1-1	TRBD1	CASSLGDRGRVNTEAFF	TGTGCCAGCAGCTTGGGGGACAGGGGGCGGGTGAACACTGAAGCTTTCTTT
TRBV5-1	-	TRBJ2-3	-	CASSPDPPPTDTQYF	TGCGCCAGCAGCCCCGACCCTCCCCCCACAGATACGCAGTATTTT
TRBV2	-	TRBJ2-3	TRBD2	CASNKLGAGGTDTQYF	TGTGCCAGCAACAAACTCGGAGCGGGAGGGACAGATACGCAGTATTTT
TRBV9	-	TRBJ2-5	-	CASSGAAQEAQYF	TGTGCCAGCAGCGGGGCAGCCCAAGAGGCCCAGTACTTC
TRBV6-2/TRBV6-3	-	TRBJ2-2	-	CASSYEGDTGELFF	TGTGCCAGCAGTTACGAGGGGGACACCGGGGAGCTGTTTTTT
TRBV28	-	TRBJ2-1	-	CASNASGDEQFF	TGTGCCAGCAACGCCAGCGGAGATGAGCAGTTCTTC
TRBV5-1	-	TRBJ2-7	TRBD1	CASTAVTGPHEQYF	TGCGCCAGCACGGCTGTGACAGGGCCCCACGAGCAGTACTTC
TRBV9	-	TRBJ2-7	TRBD2	CASSATTSGPEQYF	TGTGCCAGCAGCGCAACTACTAGCGGGCCAGAGCAGTACTTC
TRBV12-3/TRBV12-4	-	TRBJ2-5	TRBD1	CASSPPGQGFIGETQYF	TGTGCCAGCAGTCCCCCCGGACAGGGTTTCATTGGGGAGACCCAGTACTTC
TRBV7-9	-	TRBJ1-1	-	CASRYTGSNTEAFF	TGTGCCAGCAGATACACAGGTTCGAACACTGAAGCTTTCTTT
TRBV7-2	-	TRBJ1-1	-	CASSLVGFYTEAFF	TGTGCCAGCAGCTTAGTGGGGTTTTACACTGAAGCTTTCTTT
TRBV20-1	-	TRBJ1-1	TRBD1	CSGDREEAFF	TGCAGTGGGGACAGGGAGGAAGCTTTCTTT
TRBV12-3/TRBV12-4	-	TRBJ1-1	TRBD1	CASRESGTGGTEAFF	TGTGCCAGCAGGGAATCCGGGACAGGGGGCACTGAAGCTTTCTTT
TRBV30	-	TRBJ1-1	-	CAWSAVTEAFF	TGTGCCTGGAGTGCGGTAACTGAAGCTTTCTTT
TRBV6-6	-	TRBJ2-5	-	CASSRGPVETQYF	TGTGCCAGCAGTAGAGGACCTGTAGAGACCCAGTACTTC
TRBV5-1	-	TRBJ2-2	-	CASSLGPGGELFF	TGCGCCAGCAGCTTAGGGCCAGGCGGGGAGCTGTTTTTT
TRBV2	-	TRBJ2-1	TRBD2	CASSETSGRGEQFF	TGTGCCAGCAGTGAGACTAGCGGGAGGGGTGAGCAGTTCTTC
TRBV5-5	-	TRBJ2-5	-	CASSLLERPGVTQYF	TGTGCCAGCAGCTTGCTGGAACGGCCTGGTGTGACCCAGTACTTC
TRBV12-3/TRBV12-4	-	TRBJ2-5	TRBD1	CASSPRTGLGETQYF	TGTGCCAGCAGCCCCCGGACAGGGCTGGGGGAGACCCAGTACTTC
TRBV5-6	-	TRBJ2-7	TRBD2	CASSLGGRGTYEQYF	TGTGCCAGCAGCTTGGGCGGGAGGGGAACCTACGAGCAGTACTTC
TRBV5-4	once	TRBJ2-5	TRBD2	CASSLGVSGRGQETQYF	TGTGCCAGCAGCTTGGGGGTTAGCGGGAGAGGGCAAGAGACCCAGTACTTC
TRBV6-5	-	TRBJ2-1	TRBD1	CASSTPGQRSSYNEQFF	TGTGCCAGCAGTACTCCGGGACAGCGGAGCTCCTACAATGAGCAGTTCTTC
TRBV5-6	-	TRBJ2-5	-	CASSLARDFAETQYF	TGTGCCAGCAGCTTGGCCCGGGACTTCGCCGAGACCCAGTACTTC
TRBV15	-	TRBJ1-1	-	CATSRDLWRNTEAFF	TGTGCCACCAGCAGAGATCTTTGGCGGAACACTGAAGCTTTCTTT
TRBV29-1	-	TRBJ2-1	TRBD2	CSSKEGGGGLADPKYNEQFF	TGCAGCTCTAAGGAGGGGGGAGGGGGACTAGCGGATCCCAAATACAATGAGCAGTTCTTC
TRBV6-6	-	TRBJ1-2	-	CASSYEVGSYGYTF	TGTGCCAGCAGTTATGAGGTCGGATCTTATGGCTACACCTTC
TRBV7-9	-	TRBJ2-2	-	CASRAGENTGELFF	TGTGCCAGCCGAGCAGGGGAAAACACCGGGGAGCTGTTTTTT
TRBV20-1	-	TRBJ1-4	-	CSALVRDEKLFF	TGCAGTGCGTTGGTCAGGGATGAAAAACTGTTTTTT
TRBV20-1	few	TRBJ2-7	TRBD1	CSATRTGGSSYEQYF	TGCAGTGCCACCCGGACAGGGGGCTCTTCCTACGAGCAGTACTTC
TRBV7-2	-	TRBJ1-2	TRBD1	CASSKDREGDGYTF	TGTGCCAGCAGTAAGGACAGGGAGGGGGATGGCTACACCTTC
TRBV4-1	-	TRBJ2-7	-	CASSHPRRTVNSYEQYF	TGCGCCAGCAGCCACCCCAGGCGCACAGTAAACTCCTACGAGCAGTACTTC
TRBV9	-	TRBJ2-1	-	CASSVYPSYNEQFF	TGTGCCAGCAGCGTCTACCCCTCCTACAATGAGCAGTTCTTC
TRBV9	once	TRBJ2-7	TRBD2	CASSVASGRGYEQYF	TGTGCCAGCAGCGTAGCTAGCGGGAGAGGTTACGAGCAGTACTTC
TRBV6-5	-	TRBJ2-5	-	CASSYLGRKETQYF	TGTGCCAGCAGTTATTTGGGGCGCAAAGAGACCCAGTACTTC
TRBV7-9	once	TRBJ2-1	TRBD2	CASSSLRGTRKFF	TGTGCCAGCAGCTCCCTCCGGGGGACTAGAAAGTTCTTC
TRBV7-9	once	TRBJ1-1	TRBD1	CASSLGPDRGGTEAFF	TGTGCCAGCAGCCTAGGCCCTGACAGGGGTGGCACTGAAGCTTTCTTT
TRBV2	once	TRBJ1-3	-	CASRGGFSGNTIYF	TGTGCCAGCAGGGGGGGCTTCTCTGGAAACACCATATATTTT
TRBV30	-	TRBJ1-2	-	CAWSHRRGGGYTF	TGTGCCTGGAGTCATCGACGGGGGGGTGGCTACACCTTC
TRBV20-1	-	TRBJ1-1	-	CSARRQDTEAFF	TGCAGTGCTAGAAGACAGGACACTGAAGCTTTCTTT
TRBV5-1	-	TRBJ2-2	TRBD1	CASSTGTVANTGELFF	TGCGCCAGCAGCACCGGGACAGTCGCAAACACCGGGGAGCTGTTTTTT
TRBV30	-	TRBJ2-3	-	CAWSGGGITDTQYF	TGTGCCTGGAGTGGGGGCGGAATCACAGATACGCAGTATTTT
TRBV5-1	-	TRBJ2-7	-	CASSPTGGPTYEQYF	TGCGCCAGCAGCCCTACGGGTGGGCCCACCTACGAGCAGTACTTC
TRBV20-1	-	TRBJ2-7	TRBD1	CSAHGTAVYEQYF	TGCAGTGCTCACGGGACAGCAGTATACGAGCAGTACTTC
TRBV20-1	-	TRBJ2-7	-	CSAKKSYYEQYF	TGCAGTGCAAAAAAGTCCTACTACGAGCAGTACTTC
TRBV5-4	-	TRBJ1-1	-	CASSLGGGNTEAFF	TGTGCCAGCAGCTTGGGTGGCGGGAACACTGAAGCTTTCTTT
TRBV5-1	few	TRBJ1-2	-	CASSLVSGGGNYGYTF	TGCGCCAGCAGCTTGGTGTCCGGGGGGGGCAACTATGGCTACACCTTC
TRBV5-6	-	TRBJ1-1	-	CASSLWQGLREAFF	TGTGCCAGCAGCTTGTGGCAGGGCCTTCGCGAAGCTTTCTTT
TRBV2	-	TRBJ1-5	-	CASRSGDQPQHF	TGTGCCAGCAGGTCGGGGGATCAGCCCCAGCATTTT
TRBV6-5	-	TRBJ2-7	TRBD2	CASSSTGGNEQYF	TGTGCCAGCAGTAGCACGGGAGGGAACGAGCAGTACTTC